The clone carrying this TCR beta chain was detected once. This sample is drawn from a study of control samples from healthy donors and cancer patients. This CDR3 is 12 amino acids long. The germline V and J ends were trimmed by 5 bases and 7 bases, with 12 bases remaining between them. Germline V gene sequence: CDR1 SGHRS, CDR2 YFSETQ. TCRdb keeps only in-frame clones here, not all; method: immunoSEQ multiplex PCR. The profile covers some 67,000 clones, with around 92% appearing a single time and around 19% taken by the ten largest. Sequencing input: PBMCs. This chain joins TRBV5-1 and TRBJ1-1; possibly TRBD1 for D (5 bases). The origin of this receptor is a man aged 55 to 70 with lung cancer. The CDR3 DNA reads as TGCGCCAGCAGTGGGACGAGGCTTGAAGCTTTCTTT. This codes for CASSGTRLEAFF.